What follows are 15 T cell receptor beta chains derived from one specimen sequenced in a study of blood T cell repertoires in COVID-19. The data were produced by immunoSEQ multiplex PCR, yet TCRdb's version contains in-frame clones alone and is incomplete. Among tens of thousands of clones, roughly 88% were seen once, and the ten largest hold 1% to 1.5%. The sequenced sample was peripheral blood. The source of these receptors is an elderly woman with acute or convalescent COVID-19.

The chain recombines TRBV7-2 with TRBJ2-4, with 10 nucleotides matching TRBD2. Germline V gene data show CDR1 as SGHTA and CDR2 as FQGNSA. After removal of 4 bases from V and 8 bases from J, the junction contained 5 bases not matched to a gene. The CDR3 runs 14 residues. The CDR3 loop reads CASSSSSGSDIQYF. CDR3 nucleotide sequence: TGTGCCAGCAGCTCGTCTAGCGGGAGTGACATTCAGTACTTC.

CDR3 in amino acids: CASSYSRGGTEAFF. DNA of the CDR3: TGTGCCAGCAGTTACTCGCGGGGGGGGACTGAAGCTTTCTTT. This rearrangement joins TRBV6-5 to TRBJ1-1; possible D gene TRBD1, 5 bases. Germline V CDR1 and CDR2: MNHEY, SVGAGI. Trimming took 0 bases from V and 5 from J, leaving 10 bases between them. This CDR3 is built from 14 residues.

V usage is TRBV5-4 and J usage is TRBJ2-1; 9 bases fit TRBD2. This CDR3 is built from 19 residues. V gave up 0 bases and J gave up 4 bases; unmatched junction bases: 14. Germline V CDR1 and CDR2: SGHNT, YYREEE (reference sequence). The DNA for the CDR3 is TGTGCCAGCAGCTTGGCGTTCGGCCCGGCTAGCGGGACTTACAATGAGCAGTTCTTC. Translating gives CASSLAFGPASGTYNEQFF.

V and J are TRBV12-3 or TRBV12-4 and TRBJ1-1; D not resolved. V lost 7 bases and J 5 bases, leaving 14 bases between the germline ends. The CDR3 has 13 residues. The CDR3 DNA is TGTGCCAGCACCCTTCTGTCCGGGACTGAAGCTTTCTTT. Translated, it gives CASTLLSGTEAFF.

The V and J genes are TRBV18 and TRBJ1-5; D is perhaps TRBD1 (5 bases). The germline CDR1 and CDR2 sequences are KGHSH and LQKENI. The CDR3 has 14 residues. The V and J ends lost 9 bases and 2 bases respectively, with 14 bases between them. Here the CDR3 DNA reads TGTGCCAGTTCCCAGGGTATGGGCAATCAGCCCCAGCATTTT. Its translation: CASSQGMGNQPQHF.

This chain uses TRBV7-6 with TRBJ1-2; the match to TRBD1 covers 10 bases. In germline, CDR1 is SGHVS, CDR2 FNYEAQ. After removal of 2 bases from V and 2 bases from J, the junction contained 5 bases not matched to a gene. CDR3 length equals 16 residues. CDR3 region: CASSLLGTGENYGYTF. The CDR3 coding sequence is TGTGCCAGCAGCTTATTGGGGACAGGGGAAAACTATGGCTACACCTTC.

This clone was seen only a few times. The junction and the germline gene differ at one end; a read error may be behind it. This chain connects TRBV5-5 to TRBJ1-5; 8 bases fit TRBD1. Germline values: CDR1 SGHKS, CDR2 YYEKEE (reference sequence). This CDR3 region has 13 residues. Here the CDR3 reads CASSYDPRDRLLF. Here the CDR3 DNA reads TGTGCCAGCAGCTACGACCCCCGGGACAGGCTTTTATTT.

The rearrangement joins TRBV12-3 or TRBV12-4 to TRBJ2-7, with D possibly matching TRBD2 (5 bases). This CDR3 contains 11 residues. Trimming cost V 5 bases and J 4 bases, with 6 bases left between them. The CDR3 region is CASSPGYEQYF. The CDR3 nucleotides are TGTGCCAGCAGTCCGGGGTACGAGCAGTACTTC.

The gene calls are TRBV29-1 and TRBJ2-3, with D maybe TRBD2 (6 bases). V gave up 7 bases and J gave up 2 bases, with 13 bases separating them. The CDR3 has 13 residues. Germline V CDR1 and CDR2: SQVTM, ANQGSEA. The CDR3 region is CSARRGFTDTQYF. The CDR3 region has the DNA TGCAGCGCTCGACGGGGGTTCACAGATACGCAGTATTTT.

The chain employs TRBV28 and TRBJ1-2; D not resolved. The CDR3 contains 13 residues. Germline assignment: CDR1 MDHEN and CDR2 SYDVKM. Trimming left V 7 bases short and J 6 bases short, with 15 bases between. The DNA of the CDR3 is TGTGCCAGCACTCTACAAGCGAAAGATGGCTACACCTTC. Its protein is CASTLQAKDGYTF.

The chain links TRBV11-2 to TRBJ2-2; 7 bases agree with TRBD2. The CDR3 has 17 amino acids. V dropped 0 bases and J dropped 7; count of bases not matched to a gene: 11. CDR1 is SGHAT and CDR2 is FQNNGV in the germline V gene. Here the CDR3 DNA reads TGTGCCAGCAGCTTAGATCGGGGAGGGGCCACAGGCGGGGAGCTGTTTTTT. Amino acids: CASSLDRGGATGGELFF.

The V gene is TRBV27, the J gene TRBJ1-1; no firm D call. Per germline, CDR1 MNHEY and CDR2 SMNVEV (reference sequence). Trimming removed 2 bases from V and 9 bases from J, with 7 bases in between. The CDR3 consists of 11 residues. CDR3: CASSLHGKAFF. In DNA form, the CDR3 reads TGTGCCAGCAGTTTACACGGTAAAGCTTTCTTT.

The chain recombines TRBV11-3 with TRBJ2-1; possible D gene TRBD2, 6 bases. CDR3 length: 13 amino acids. With 3 bases removed from V and 3 bases from J, the gap between germline ends came to 6 bases. Germline V lookup: CDR1 SGHNT, CDR2 YENEEA. CDR3 sequence: CASSLEGYNEQFF. The CDR3 bases are TGTGCCAGCAGCTTGGAGGGCTACAATGAGCAGTTCTTC. Full variable domain (outside the CDR3, taken from reference TRBV11-3 and TRBJ2-1): EAGVVQSPRYKIIEKKQPVAFWCNPISGHNTLYWYLQNLGQGPELLIRYENEEAVDDSQLPKDRFSAERLKGVDSTLKIQPAELGDSAVYLCASSLEGYNEQFFGPGTRLTVL.

The genes are TRBV7-7 and TRBJ2-1, with TRBD2 identical over 12 bases. CDR3 length: 15 residues. J lost 6 bases, V lost 5 bases, and 5 bases had no gene match. CDR1 SSHAT and CDR2 FNYEAQ come from the germline V gene (reference sequence). Written as DNA, the CDR3 is TGTGCCAGCAGCCGACTAGCGGGGGCCACCAATGAGCAGTTCTTC. Translation gives CASSRLAGATNEQFF.

As to this clone: The junction differs from germline at one of its ends, possibly a read error. This chain connects TRBV3-1 (or the pseudogene TRBV3-2) to TRBJ2-3, with TRBD2 matching 8 bases. Per germline, CDR1 LGHDT and CDR2 YNNKEL (reference sequence). The CDR3 spans 14 residues. CDR3 nucleotide sequence: TGCGCGGGGTCGTTCAGCGGGAGCGCAGATACGCAGTATTTT. This gives the protein CAGSFSGSADTQYF.